One and the same sample provided the 8 T cell receptor beta chains below, sequenced in a study of lymphopenia after photon versus proton radiotherapy. Sequencing was performed with immunoSEQ multiplex PCR; in TCRdb, only in-frame clones are kept and a portion is missing. The sample has about 70,000 clones, around 93% seen once; the top ten hold 2% to 2.5%. The sequences come from peripheral blood, collected from a patient treated with photon-based radiotherapy. These receptors all come from a woman between 40 and 50 years old with cholangiocarcinoma.

The V call is TRBV9, the J call TRBJ2-5; 7 bases are shared with TRBD2. This CDR3 is 16 amino acids long. V lost 6 bases and J lost 2; bases outside the gene matches: 13. Looked up from germline, CDR1 is SGDLS and CDR2 is YYNGEE. In DNA form, the CDR3 reads TGTGCCAGCACCCTAGTCCCCTCAGCGGGGCAAGAGACCCAGTACTTC. Protein: CASTLVPSAGQETQYF.

The chain carries TRBV6-5 and TRBJ1-1; D is unclear. The CDR3 sequence is 14 residues long. V lost 0 bases and J lost 5, with 10 bases in between. CDR1 and CDR2 (germline): MNHEY, SVGAGI. This CDR3 is CASSYSTLQTEAFF. The CDR3 region has the DNA TGTGCCAGCAGTTACTCGACCTTACAAACTGAAGCTTTCTTT.

The chain links TRBV15 to TRBJ2-5; 10 bases match TRBD2. This CDR3 is built from 18 residues. From germline, CDR1 is LNHNV and CDR2 YYDKDF (reference sequence). After removal of 0 bases from V and 2 bases from J, the junction contained 9 bases not matched to a gene. The CDR3 region is CATSREGVIAGGQETQYF. CDR3 sequence (DNA): TGTGCCACCAGCAGAGAGGGGGTGATAGCGGGAGGACAAGAGACCCAGTACTTC.

The rearrangement joins TRBV29-1 to TRBJ1-1; no firm D call. V lost 3 bases and J 1 base, leaving 12 bases between the germline ends. Germline V gene data show CDR1 as SQVTM and CDR2 as ANQGSEA. The CDR3 length is 14 residues. DNA of the CDR3: TGCAGCGTTGATAGAGACATTTCGAACACTGAAGCTTTCTTT. It specifies CSVDRDISNTEAFF.

The chain couples TRBV2 to TRBJ1-1; the D is unclear. Germline CDR1 reads SNHLY; CDR2 reads FYNNEI. Between the trimmed V and J ends, which lost 7 bases and 4 bases, there was a span of 19 bases. The CDR3 is made up of 15 amino acids. This CDR3 is CASTDDPRPGTEAFF. In DNA, the CDR3 is TGTGCCAGCACGGACGACCCGCGGCCCGGCACTGAAGCTTTCTTT.

V and J are TRBV5-1 and TRBJ2-4, with a tentative D call TRBD2 (6 bases). The CDR3 totals 14 residues. V shed 4 bases and J shed 0 bases, with 8 bases lying between them. Germline-derived CDR1 and CDR2 are SGHRS and YFSETQ. The CDR3: CASSTGLAKNIQYF. DNA for the CDR3: TGCGCCAGCAGCACGGGACTAGCCAAAAACATTCAGTACTTC.

The gene calls are TRBV7-2 and TRBJ2-5; the match to TRBD1 covers 7 bases. The ends lost 4 bases at V and 5 bases at J; junction bases unmatched: 1. CDR1 SGHTA and CDR2 FQGNSA come from the germline V gene. There are 12 residues in the CDR3. CDR3 protein: CASSSRGETQYF. The CDR3 DNA is TGTGCCAGCAGCTCCAGGGGGGAGACCCAGTACTTC. Combining the CDR3 with reference TRBV7-2 and TRBJ2-5 gives the whole variable domain GAGVSQSPSNKVTEKGKDVELRCDPISGHTALYWYRQSLGQGLEFLIYFQGNSAPDKSGLPSDRFSAERTGGSVSTLTIQRTQQEDSAVYLCASSSRGETQYFGPGTRLLVL.

The rearrangement uses TRBV7-2 and TRBJ2-7, with D possibly TRBD2 on 6 matching bases. The V and J ends lost 1 base and 2 bases respectively, with 15 bases between them. Germline V gene data show CDR1 as SGHTA and CDR2 as FQGNSA. The CDR3 extends over 16 amino acids. This CDR3 is CASSLEVAVAAYEQYF. CDR3 coding DNA: TGTGCCAGCAGCTTAGAGGTAGCGGTCGCTGCCTACGAGCAGTACTTC.